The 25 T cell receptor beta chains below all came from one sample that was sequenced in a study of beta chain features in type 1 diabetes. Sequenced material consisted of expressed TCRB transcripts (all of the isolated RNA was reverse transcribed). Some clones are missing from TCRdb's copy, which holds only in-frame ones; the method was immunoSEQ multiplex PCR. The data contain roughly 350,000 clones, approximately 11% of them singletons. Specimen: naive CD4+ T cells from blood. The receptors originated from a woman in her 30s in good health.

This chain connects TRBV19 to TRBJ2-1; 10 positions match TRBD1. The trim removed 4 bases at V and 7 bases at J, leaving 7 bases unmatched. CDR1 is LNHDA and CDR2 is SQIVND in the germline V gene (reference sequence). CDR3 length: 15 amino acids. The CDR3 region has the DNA TGTGCCAGTAGTAAAGACAGGGGGCAAGTAAATGAGCAGTTCTTC. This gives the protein CASSKDRGQVNEQFF.

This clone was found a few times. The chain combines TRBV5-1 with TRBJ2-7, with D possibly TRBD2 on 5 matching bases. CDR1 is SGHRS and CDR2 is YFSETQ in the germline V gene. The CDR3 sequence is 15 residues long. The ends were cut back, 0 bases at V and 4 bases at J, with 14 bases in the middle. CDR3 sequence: CASSLAQLGFYEQYF. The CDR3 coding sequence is TGCGCCAGCAGCTTGGCCCAACTAGGGTTTTACGAGCAGTACTTC.

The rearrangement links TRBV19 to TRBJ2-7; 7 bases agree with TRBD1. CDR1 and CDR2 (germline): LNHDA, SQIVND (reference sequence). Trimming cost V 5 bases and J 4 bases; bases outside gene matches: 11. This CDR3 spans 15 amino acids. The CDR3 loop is CASSPTHGTAYEQYF. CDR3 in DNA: TGTGCCAGTAGTCCGACCCACGGGACAGCATACGAGCAGTACTTC.

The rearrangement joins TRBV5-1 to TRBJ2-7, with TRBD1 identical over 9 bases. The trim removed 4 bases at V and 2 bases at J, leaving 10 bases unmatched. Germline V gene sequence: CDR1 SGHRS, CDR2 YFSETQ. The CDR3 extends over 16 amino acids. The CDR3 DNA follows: TGCGCCAGCAGCCGTCGGGGACAGGGTGACCCCTACGAGCAGTACTTC. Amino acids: CASSRRGQGDPYEQYF.

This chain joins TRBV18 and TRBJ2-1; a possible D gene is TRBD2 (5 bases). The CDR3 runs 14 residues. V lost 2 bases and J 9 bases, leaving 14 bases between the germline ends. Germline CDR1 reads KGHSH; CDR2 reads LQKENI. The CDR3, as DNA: TGTGCCAGCTCACCAAACCCCCAGGCGGGTGAGCAGTTCTTC. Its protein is CASSPNPQAGEQFF.

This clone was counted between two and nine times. The CDR3 here is CASSLAGTSGSTDTQYF. CDR3 bases: TGTGCCAGCAGCTTAGCTGGGACTAGCGGGAGCACAGATACGCAGTATTTT. The rearrangement links TRBV7-2 to TRBJ2-3; 12 bases line up with TRBD2. The germline V gene has CDR1 SGHTA and CDR2 FQGNSA. J gave up 0 bases and V 0 bases, and 1 base lay outside the gene matches. The CDR3 runs to 17 residues.

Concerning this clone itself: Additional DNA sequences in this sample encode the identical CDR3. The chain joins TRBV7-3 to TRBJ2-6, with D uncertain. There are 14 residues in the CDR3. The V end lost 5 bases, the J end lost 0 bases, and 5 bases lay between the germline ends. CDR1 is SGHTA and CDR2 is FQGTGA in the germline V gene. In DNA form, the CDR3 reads TGTGCCAGCAGCCCGAGCTCTGGGGCCAACGTCCTGACTTTC. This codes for CASSPSSGANVLTF. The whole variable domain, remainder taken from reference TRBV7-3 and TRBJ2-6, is GAGVSQTPSNKVTEKGKYVELRCDPISGHTALYWYRQSLGQGPEFLIYFQGTGAADDSGLPNDRFFAVRPEGSVSTLKIQRTERGDSAVYLCASSPSSGANVLTFGAGSRLTVL.

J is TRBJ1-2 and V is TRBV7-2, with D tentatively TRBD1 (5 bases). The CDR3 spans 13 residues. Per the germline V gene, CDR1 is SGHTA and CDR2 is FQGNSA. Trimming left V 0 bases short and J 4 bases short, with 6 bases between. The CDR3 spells CASSLAGLYGYTF. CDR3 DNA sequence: TGTGCCAGCAGCTTAGCGGGACTCTATGGCTACACCTTC.

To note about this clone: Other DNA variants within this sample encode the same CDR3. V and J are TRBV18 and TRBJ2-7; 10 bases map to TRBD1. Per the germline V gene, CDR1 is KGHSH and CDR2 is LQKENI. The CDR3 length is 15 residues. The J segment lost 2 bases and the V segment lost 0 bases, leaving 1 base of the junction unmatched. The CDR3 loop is CASSPPGQGPYEQYF. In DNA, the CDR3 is TGTGCCAGCTCACCACCGGGACAGGGGCCCTACGAGCAGTACTTC.

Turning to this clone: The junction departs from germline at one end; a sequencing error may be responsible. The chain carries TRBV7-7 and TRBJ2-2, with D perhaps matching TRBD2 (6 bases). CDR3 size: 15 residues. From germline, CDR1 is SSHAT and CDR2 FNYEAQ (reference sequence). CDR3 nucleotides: TGTGCTAGCAGCCACGGAGGGCCCCCGACCGGGGAGCTGTTTTTT. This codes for CASSHGGPPTGELFF.

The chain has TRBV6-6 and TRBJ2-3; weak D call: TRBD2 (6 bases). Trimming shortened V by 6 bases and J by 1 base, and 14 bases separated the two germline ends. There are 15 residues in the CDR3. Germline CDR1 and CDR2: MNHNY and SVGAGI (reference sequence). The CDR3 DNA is TGTGCCAGCAGGTCCCCCGCTAGCGGCACAGATACGCAGTATTTT. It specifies CASRSPASGTDTQYF.

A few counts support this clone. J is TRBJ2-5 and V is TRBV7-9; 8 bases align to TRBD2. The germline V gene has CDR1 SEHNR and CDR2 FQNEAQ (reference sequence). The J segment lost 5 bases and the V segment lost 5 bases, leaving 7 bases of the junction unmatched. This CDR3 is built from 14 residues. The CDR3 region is CASSPTGLGETQYF. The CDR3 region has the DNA TGTGCCAGCAGCCCAACGGGACTAGGCGAGACCCAGTACTTC.

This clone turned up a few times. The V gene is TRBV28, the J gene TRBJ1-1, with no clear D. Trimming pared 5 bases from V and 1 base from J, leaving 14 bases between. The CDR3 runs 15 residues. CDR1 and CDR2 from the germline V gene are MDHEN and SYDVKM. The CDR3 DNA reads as TGTGCCAGCAGTGCCGAAGAGGTCCCGAACACTGAAGCTTTCTTT. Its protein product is CASSAEEVPNTEAFF.

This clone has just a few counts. CDR3 amino acids: CAAEGSVYEQYF. In DNA, the CDR3 is TGTGCCGCGGAAGGGAGCGTATACGAGCAGTACTTC. The J gene is TRBJ2-7, the V gene TRBV30, with D possibly being TRBD2 (5 bases). Germline V gene lookup returns CDR1 GTSNPN and CDR2 SVGIG (reference sequence). With 8 bases removed from V and 4 bases from J, the gap between germline ends came to 15 bases. The CDR3 is 12 amino acids.

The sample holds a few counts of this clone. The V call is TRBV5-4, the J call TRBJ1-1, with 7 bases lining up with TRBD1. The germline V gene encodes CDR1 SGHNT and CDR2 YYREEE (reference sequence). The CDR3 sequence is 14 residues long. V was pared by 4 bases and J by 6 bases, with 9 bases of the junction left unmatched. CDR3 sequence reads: CASSPTGSKAEAFF. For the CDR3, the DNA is TGTGCCAGCAGCCCGACAGGGAGCAAGGCTGAAGCTTTCTTT.

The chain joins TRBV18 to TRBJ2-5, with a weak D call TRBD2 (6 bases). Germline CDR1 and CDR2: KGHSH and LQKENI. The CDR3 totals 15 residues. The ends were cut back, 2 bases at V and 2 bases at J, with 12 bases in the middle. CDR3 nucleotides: TGTGCCAGCTCACCAACGGGGGTGCTACAAGAGACCCAGTACTTC. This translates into CASSPTGVLQETQYF.

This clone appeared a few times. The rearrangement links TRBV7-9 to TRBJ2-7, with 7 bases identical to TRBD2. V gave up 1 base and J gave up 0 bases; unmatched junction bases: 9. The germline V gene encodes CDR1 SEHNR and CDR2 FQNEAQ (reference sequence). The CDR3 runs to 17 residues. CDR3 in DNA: TGTGCCAGCAGCTTAGAAGAACTAGCGCCTAGCTCCTACGAGCAGTACTTC. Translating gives CASSLEELAPSSYEQYF.

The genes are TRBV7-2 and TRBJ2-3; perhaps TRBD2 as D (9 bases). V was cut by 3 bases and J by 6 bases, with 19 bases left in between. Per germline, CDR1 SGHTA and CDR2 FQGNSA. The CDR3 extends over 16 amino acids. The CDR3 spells CASSLSSGTGQDTQYF. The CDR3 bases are TGTGCCAGCAGCTTGTCTAGCGGGACAGGTCAGGATACGCAGTATTTT.

Here the CDR3 reads CASRGTPAGTDTQYF. CDR3 nucleotide sequence: TGTGCCAGCAGGGGGACTCCGGCTGGCACAGATACGCAGTATTTT. The rearrangement joins TRBV28 to TRBJ2-3; TRBD2 is a possible D gene (6 bases). The V and J ends lost 6 bases and 1 base respectively, with 14 bases between them. Germline loops: CDR1 MDHEN, CDR2 SYDVKM. The CDR3 has 15 amino acids.

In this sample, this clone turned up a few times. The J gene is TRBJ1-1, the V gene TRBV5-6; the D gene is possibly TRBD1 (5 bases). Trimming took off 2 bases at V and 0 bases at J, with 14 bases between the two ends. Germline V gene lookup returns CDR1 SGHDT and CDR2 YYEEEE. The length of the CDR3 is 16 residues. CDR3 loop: CASSLPPGGLNTEAFF. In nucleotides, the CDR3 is TGTGCCAGCAGCTTACCTCCGGGGGGACTGAACACTGAAGCTTTCTTT.

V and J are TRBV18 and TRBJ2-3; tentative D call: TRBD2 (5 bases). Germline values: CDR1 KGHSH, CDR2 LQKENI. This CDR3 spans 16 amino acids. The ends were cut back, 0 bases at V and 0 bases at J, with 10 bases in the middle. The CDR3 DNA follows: TGTGCCAGCTCACCACCGGCTAGCAGTAGCACAGATACGCAGTATTTT. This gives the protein CASSPPASSSTDTQYF.

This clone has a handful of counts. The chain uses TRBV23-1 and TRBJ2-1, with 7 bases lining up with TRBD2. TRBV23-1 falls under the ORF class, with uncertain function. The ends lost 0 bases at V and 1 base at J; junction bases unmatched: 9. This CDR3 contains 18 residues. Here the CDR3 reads CASSQSTVGTTSYNEQFF. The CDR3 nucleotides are TGCGCCAGCAGTCAATCCACCGTAGGGACTACGTCCTACAATGAGCAGTTCTTC.

CDR3 region: CASSLGRDNQPQHF. The CDR3, as DNA: TGTGCCAGCAGCTTGGGCAGGGACAATCAGCCCCAGCATTTT. The V gene is TRBV5-6, the J gene TRBJ1-5, with D perhaps TRBD1 (5 bases). CDR3 size: 14 residues. Trimming stripped 0 bases from V and 3 bases from J, with 7 bases between. Per germline, CDR1 SGHDT and CDR2 YYEEEE.

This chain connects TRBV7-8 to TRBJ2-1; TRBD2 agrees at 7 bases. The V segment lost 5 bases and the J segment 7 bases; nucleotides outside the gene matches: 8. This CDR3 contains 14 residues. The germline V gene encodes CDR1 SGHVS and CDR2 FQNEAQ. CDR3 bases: TGTGCCAGCAGCCCCACCCGGACTAGTAATGAGCAGTTCTTC. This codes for CASSPTRTSNEQFF.

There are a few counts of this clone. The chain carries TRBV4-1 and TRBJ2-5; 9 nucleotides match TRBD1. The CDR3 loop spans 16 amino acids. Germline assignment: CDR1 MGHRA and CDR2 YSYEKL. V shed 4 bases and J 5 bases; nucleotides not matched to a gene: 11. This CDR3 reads CASSLPPGQGYETQYF. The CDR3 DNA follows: TGCGCCAGCAGCCTTCCCCCGGGACAGGGTTATGAGACCCAGTACTTC.